The 21 T cell receptor beta chains below were found in one sample sequenced in a study of T cell repertoires in cytomegalovirus infection. TCRdb recomputed calls from the reads with MiXCR, one row per CDR3 protein. The table has some 940,000 distinct CDR3 sequences, about 33% seen once. For these TCRs, the target antigens are not known. The sequences come from cultured CD8+ T cells from PBMCs, collected from culture after CMV antigen stimulation. Receptor source: a human donor in good health (CMV status not recorded). Some clones in this sample may be carry-over from other donors' samples.

The rearrangement uses TRBV6-1 and TRBJ2-1, with 11 bases aligning to TRBD2. Trimming took 5 bases from V and 4 from J; bases not matched to a gene: 10. Germline V gene data show CDR1 as MNHNS and CDR2 as SASEGT. The CDR3 runs to 17 residues. The CDR3 region has the DNA TGTGCCAGCAGTACCCCCCGACTAGCGGGGACGTACAATGAGCAGTTCTTC. This encodes CASSTPRLAGTYNEQFF.

This chain uses TRBV6-5 with TRBJ1-2; TRBD1 aligns across 7 bases. The CDR3 is 19 residues long. Germline CDR1 is MNHEY and CDR2 is SVGAGI. V was pared by 2 bases and J by 0 bases, with 15 bases of the junction left unmatched. CDR3 protein: CASSYLLRDSLFTNYGYTF. DNA of the CDR3: TGTGCCAGCAGTTACCTACTCCGGGACAGCCTCTTTACTAACTATGGCTACACCTTC.

This clonotype was counted only a few times. This chain links TRBV12-3 or TRBV12-4 with TRBJ2-7, with D possibly matching TRBD2 (6 bases). The CDR3 runs to 13 residues. V was trimmed by 3 bases and J by 3 bases, leaving 9 bases between them. The CDR3 region has the DNA TGTGCCAGCAGTTTCGGAGGGGACTACGAGCAGTACGTC. Its protein is CASSFGGDYEQYV.

J is TRBJ2-3 and V is TRBV28, with D tentatively TRBD1 (5 bases). Trimming took off 7 bases at V and 7 bases at J, with 15 bases between the two ends. The germline CDR1 and CDR2 sequences are MDHEN and SYDVKM. The CDR3 is 13 residues long. The DNA of the CDR3 is TGTGCCAGCACTCCCCCAGGGTCGTATACGCAGTATTTT. Its protein is CASTPPGSYTQYF.

As to this clonotype: An end of the junction differs from the germline gene, which may be a read error. The genes are TRBV7-6 and TRBJ1-2; unclear D gene. The CDR3 covers 13 residues. Germline values: CDR1 SGHVS, CDR2 FNYEAQ. CDR3 nucleotide sequence: TGTGCCAACAGCTTACTAGTTAACTATGGCTACACCTTC. Translated: CANSLLVNYGYTF.

This rearrangement joins TRBV4-2 to TRBJ2-1; a possible D gene is TRBD2 (6 bases). Germline V gene lookup returns CDR1 LGHNA and CDR2 YNFKEQ. CDR3 length: 17 residues. Trimming shortened V by 3 bases and J by 0 bases, and 15 bases separated the two germline ends. The CDR3 spells CASSQITGTFSYNEQFF. CDR3 sequence (DNA): TGTGCCAGCAGCCAGATCACCGGGACTTTCTCCTACAATGAGCAGTTCTTC.

As to this clonotype: One base away lies a much larger clone, so this may be a sequencing read error. The chain links TRBV7-2 to TRBJ1-1; TRBD1 is a possible D gene (5 bases). This CDR3 is 16 amino acids long. Germline values: CDR1 SGHTA, CDR2 FQGNSA. The CDR3 here is CVTKPLWGVGNTEAFF. CDR3 nucleotides: TGTGTCACCAAGCCCTTATGGGGGGTAGGGAACACTGAAGCTTTCTTT.

The chain employs TRBV12-3 or TRBV12-4 and TRBJ2-2; the match to TRBD2 covers 8 bases. There are 20 residues in the CDR3. J gave up 0 bases and V 3 bases, and 15 bases lay outside the gene matches. The CDR3 nucleotides are TGTGCCAGCAGTTTCCCCCTAGCGGGCCTCAGATGGTCGAACACCGGGGAGCTGTTTTTT. Translation: CASSFPLAGLRWSNTGELFF.

The V call is TRBV2, the J call TRBJ2-1; 10 positions agree with TRBD2. The CDR3 is made up of 16 amino acids. The junction had 2 bases not matched to a gene; V was cut back by 3 bases and J by 0 bases. Germline V lookup: CDR1 SNHLY, CDR2 FYNNEI. CDR3 bases: TGTGCCAGCAGTGACCTAGCGGGGGCCTCCTACAATGAGCAGTTCTTC. Amino acid sequence: CASSDLAGASYNEQFF. Based on the CDR3 plus reference TRBV2 and TRBJ2-1, the full variable domain is EPEVTQTPSHQVTQMGQEVILRCVPISNHLYFYWYRQILGQKVEFLVSFYNNEISEKSEIFDDQFSVERPDGSNFTLKIRSTKLEDSAMYFCASSDLAGASYNEQFFGPGTRLTVL.

A few counts support this clonotype. V and J are TRBV12-3 or TRBV12-4 and TRBJ2-3; D possibly matches TRBD1 or TRBD2 (5 bases each). This CDR3 spans 15 amino acids. The V gene lost 5 bases and the J gene lost 4 bases, with 16 bases spanning the gap. The CDR3: CASSPTAVGADTQYF. As DNA, the CDR3 is TGTGCCAGCAGTCCCACAGCGGTGGGGGCAGATACGCAGTATTTT.

The table lists this clonotype with many counts. A read error may produce the germline difference seen at one junction end. V is TRBV12-3 or TRBV12-4 and J is TRBJ2-1; D might be TRBD1 or TRBD2, each matching 6 bases. The CDR3 loop spans 14 amino acids. Here the CDR3 DNA reads TGTGCCAGCAGCTTAGGGGGGTTCTACAATGAGCAGTTCTTC. Translation gives CASSLGGFYNEQFF.

The chain recombines TRBV6-5 with TRBJ2-7; 7 bases line up with TRBD1. The CDR3 is 15 residues long. V lost 6 bases, J lost 3 bases, and 11 bases stayed unmatched. Germline CDR1 reads MNHEY; CDR2 reads SVGAGI. This CDR3 reads CASRPGTDLLYEQYF. For the CDR3, the DNA is TGTGCCAGCAGACCCGGGACAGACCTTCTCTACGAGCAGTACTTC.

This clonotype has at least ten counts. The rearrangement links TRBV7-9 to TRBJ2-5, with 8 bases that match TRBD1. Germline V gene sequence: CDR1 SEHNR, CDR2 FQNEAQ (reference sequence). The V gene end was trimmed by 5 bases and the J gene end by 3 bases; junction bases not matched to a gene: 5. The CDR3 has 14 residues. For the CDR3, the DNA is TGTGCCAGCAGCCCTCAGGGGGCGGAAGAGACCCAGTACTTC. Translating gives CASSPQGAEETQYF.

The chain is built from TRBV5-1 and TRBJ2-7; 9 bases are shared with TRBD1. Per germline, CDR1 SGHRS and CDR2 YFSETQ. The CDR3 sequence is 13 residues long. The trim removed 4 bases at V and 5 bases at J, leaving 4 bases unmatched. The CDR3 nucleotides read TGCGCCAGCAGCATGGACAGGGGCCACGAGCAGTACTTC. As protein: CASSMDRGHEQYF.

This clonotype has a handful of counts. The V call is TRBV12-3 or TRBV12-4, the J call TRBJ2-5; the match to TRBD1 covers 9 bases. This CDR3 contains 14 residues. V shed 4 bases and J 5 bases; nucleotides not matched to a gene: 5. The CDR3 region is CASSSLGQGETQYF. CDR3 in DNA: TGTGCCAGCAGTTCCCTGGGACAGGGCGAGACCCAGTACTTC.

This chain's CDR3 is CASSLGQGISTDTQYF. The CDR3 DNA follows: TGTGCCAGCAGTTTAGGACAGGGGATCAGCACAGATACGCAGTATTTT. This chain connects TRBV27 to TRBJ2-3; 9 positions match TRBD1. CDR3 length equals 16 residues. J was trimmed by 0 bases and V by 2 bases; bases with no gene match: 3. CDR1 and CDR2 from the germline V gene are MNHEY and SMNVEV (reference sequence).

This clonotype was detected ten times or more. V and J are TRBV12-3 or TRBV12-4 and TRBJ1-1; possible D gene TRBD1, 5 bases. CDR3 length: 15 residues. V gave up 6 bases and J gave up 0 bases, with 14 bases separating them. CDR3 DNA sequence: TGTGCCAGCAGGGCTTCTGACAGATTGAACACTGAAGCTTTCTTT. Protein product: CASRASDRLNTEAFF.

This clonotype was counted a single time. The chain joins TRBV27 to TRBJ2-6; tentatively, D is TRBD1 (6 bases). V was clipped by 4 bases and J by 1 base, with 20 bases between them. The CDR3 spans 19 residues. From germline, CDR1 is MNHEY and CDR2 SMNVEV (reference sequence). The CDR3 protein is CASSSYSQGGLSGANVLTF. DNA for the CDR3: TGTGCCAGCAGTTCATATTCACAGGGTGGCTTATCTGGGGCCAACGTCCTGACTTTC.

The chain carries TRBV6-6 and TRBJ2-1; maybe TRBD1 (5 bases). CDR3 length: 15 residues. Germline V gene lookup returns CDR1 MNHNY and CDR2 SVGAGI (reference sequence). V was cut by 2 bases and J by 8 bases, with 16 bases left in between. In nucleotides, the CDR3 is TGTGCCAGCAGTTACAGGGCAGGGTTGGTCGATGAGCAGTTCTTC. Its protein is CASSYRAGLVDEQFF.

The sample holds one count of this clonotype. A much larger clone lies one base from this, so it may be a read error. The V and J genes are TRBV7-8 and TRBJ1-2; no definite D call. Germline values: CDR1 SGHVS, CDR2 FQNEAQ. The CDR3 runs to 13 residues. The germline V and J ends were trimmed by 5 bases and 5 bases, with 12 bases remaining between them. CDR3 amino acids: CASSEAPRYGYTF. The CDR3 DNA sequence: TGTGCCAGCAGCGAAGCCCCACGGTATGGCTACACCTTC.

To note about this clonotype: This CDR3 fails to terminate in the conserved phenylalanine or tryptophan, so it likely reflects a read error. The rearrangement joins TRBV6-5 to TRBJ2-6, with 9 bases lining up with TRBD1. With V trimmed by 11 bases and J by 1 base, 6 bases remained unmatched. The CDR3 length is 15 residues. Per germline, CDR1 MNHEY and CDR2 SVGAGI. The CDR3 here is CACRDRVSGANVLTS. Here the CDR3 DNA reads TGTGCCTGCCGGGACAGGGTGTCTGGGGCCAACGTCCTGACTTCC.